This is a list of T cell receptor beta chains from one sample in a study of beta chain features in type 1 diabetes. Profiled with immunoSEQ multiplex PCR; TCRdb holds only in-frame clones, not every one. In the table there are about 26,000 clones, 40% to 60% of which are singletons. Sequenced: stem cell memory CD4+ T cells from blood. The receptors originated from a man under 40 with type 1 diabetes. Each CDR3 is given with its conserved first and last residue. Each record gives: D gene, J gene, V gene, clone size, CDR3 protein, CDR3 DNA. The D gene is left open where the match is weak. Size is stated for part of the rows, as once, few or many counts, or as a class when the clone is expanded.

NA TRBJ2-1 TRBV2 NA CASSERTAGLTYNEQFF TGTGCCAGCAGTGAAAGGACAGCGGGACTTACCTACAATGAGCAGTTCTTC
TRBD1 TRBJ1-2 TRBV6-5 few CASSRGQGYGYTF TGTGCCAGCAGCCGAGGACAGGGATATGGCTACACCTTC
TRBD1 TRBJ2-7 TRBV28 NA CASSAGTGGVYEQYF TGTGCCAGCAGCGCCGGGACAGGGGGCGTCTACGAGCAGTACTTC
NA TRBJ1-1 TRBV2 NA CASSAENTEAFF TGTGCCAGCAGTGCAGAAAACACTGAAGCTTTCTTT
TRBD2 TRBJ2-1 TRBV6-5 once CASSYSGGRAANEQFF TGTGCCAGCAGTTACTCTGGCGGGAGGGCCGCCAATGAGCAGTTCTTC
NA TRBJ2-7 TRBV4-2 NA CASSQESRTFSDEQYF TGTGCCAGCAGCCAAGAATCCCGGACATTCTCGGACGAGCAGTACTTC
TRBD2 TRBJ2-4 TRBV2 few CASRVGTSGAKNIQYF TGTGCCAGCAGAGTAGGGACTAGCGGAGCCAAAAACATTCAGTACTTC
TRBD1 TRBJ2-7 TRBV6-6 NA CASSYGVDRVANEQYF TGTGCCAGCAGTTACGGGGTGGACAGGGTGGCCAACGAGCAGTACTTC
TRBD1 TRBJ2-5 TRBV30 NA CAWIRDRGSETQYF TGTGCCTGGATCAGGGACAGGGGATCGGAGACCCAGTACTTC
TRBD2 TRBJ2-3 TRBV5-4 few CASSLVTSGGPDTQYF TGTGCCAGCAGCTTGGTGACTAGCGGGGGGCCAGATACGCAGTATTTT
NA TRBJ1-6 TRBV6-1 NA CASSEGFAGVGNSPLHF TGTGCCAGCAGTGAAGGATTTGCGGGGGTAGGTAATTCACCCCTCCACTTT
TRBD1 TRBJ2-7 TRBV27 NA CASSLIQGAADEQYF TGTGCCAGCAGTTTAATCCAGGGGGCGGCCGACGAGCAGTACTTC
NA TRBJ1-6 TRBV27 NA CASSPLGGLIGSPLHF TGTGCCAGCAGTCCCTTGGGCGGACTTATCGGTTCACCCCTCCACTTT
NA TRBJ1-3 TRBV9 NA CASSVSPGLNSGNTIYF TGTGCCAGCAGCGTTTCTCCAGGACTGAACTCTGGAAACACCATATATTTT
NA TRBJ2-7 TRBV28 few CASSLPDSEQYF TGTGCCAGCAGTCTACCCGACTCCGAGCAGTACTTC
NA TRBJ1-5 TRBV19 NA CASSIVGGDQPQHF TGTGCCAGTAGTATTGTGGGGGGGGATCAGCCCCAGCATTTT
TRBD1 TRBJ1-6 TRBV5-1 NA CASRMRQGEDNSPLHF TGCGCCAGCAGAATGAGACAGGGGGAGGATAATTCACCCCTCCACTTT
TRBD1 TRBJ1-2 TRBV29-1 NA CSVAQGVGGYTF TGCAGCGTTGCGCAGGGGGTCGGGGGCTACACCTTC
TRBD2 TRBJ2-1 TRBV12-5 NA CASGLVVAGGTPEQFF TGTGCTAGTGGTTTGGTAGTAGCGGGGGGAACCCCTGAGCAGTTCTTC
TRBD2 TRBJ2-7 TRBV18 NA CASSLNSGTSGSYEQYF TGTGCCAGCTCCTTAAACTCTGGAACTAGCGGTTCCTACGAGCAGTACTTC
NA TRBJ2-7 TRBV2 once CASNPQISYEQYF TGTGCCAGCAATCCGCAGATCTCCTACGAGCAGTACTTC
NA TRBJ1-1 TRBV7-9 few CASSLLGGTEAFF TGTGCCAGCAGCTTACTCGGGGGTACTGAAGCTTTCTTT
NA TRBJ2-3 TRBV4-2 few CASSQAVDSDTQYF TGTGCCAGCAGCCAAGCCGTTGACTCAGATACGCAGTATTTT
TRBD1 TRBJ1-2 TRBV7-8 NA CVGGTGLNYGYTF TGTGTCGGCGGGACAGGGCTTAACTATGGCTACACCTTC
NA TRBJ1-2 TRBV5-4 few CASSLGQYPGGYTF TGTGCCAGCAGCTTGGGACAGTATCCAGGTGGCTACACCTTC
NA TRBJ1-2 TRBV9 NA CASSVEGGSNYGYTF TGTGCCAGCAGCGTAGAGGGAGGATCTAACTATGGCTACACCTTC
NA TRBJ2-5 TRBV7-2 NA CASSFAGQETQYF TGTGCCAGCAGCTTTGCCGGGCAAGAGACCCAGTACTTC
NA TRBJ2-1 TRBV11-3 NA CASSLGGGAQFF TGTGCCAGCAGCTTAGGAGGGGGGGCCCAGTTCTTC
NA TRBJ2-3 TRBV7-7 few CASSASPGTDTQYF TGTGCTAGCAGCGCCTCCCCGGGCACAGATACGCAGTATTTT
TRBD1 TRBJ2-6 TRBV27 NA CASSSGQGTSGANVLTF TGTGCCAGCAGTTCGGGACAGGGGACCTCTGGGGCCAACGTCCTGACTTTC
NA TRBJ1-1 TRBV7-9 few CASSLLGGGPTEAFF TGTGCCAGCAGCCTGCTTGGGGGGGGACCCACTGAAGCTTTCTTT
NA TRBJ2-1 TRBV5-1 NA CASSLEGAYNEQFF TGCGCCAGCAGCTTGGAGGGGGCCTACAATGAGCAGTTCTTC
TRBD1 TRBJ1-2 TRBV7-9 few CALRTGEGRTF TGTGCCCTCCGGACAGGCGAAGGCAGAACCTTC
NA TRBJ2-7 TRBV7-2 NA CASSLSGYEQYF TGTGCCAGCAGCCTCTCCGGCTACGAGCAGTACTTC
NA TRBJ2-1 TRBV18 NA CASSPRLTYNEQFF TGTGCCAGCTCACCACGACTAACCTACAATGAGCAGTTCTTC
TRBD1 TRBJ2-2 TRBV7-8 NA CASSPDRVRNTGELFF TGTGCCAGCAGCCCTGACAGGGTCCGCAACACCGGGGAGCTGTTTTTT
NA TRBJ2-5 TRBV29-1 NA CSFKRWETQYF TGCAGCTTTAAGAGATGGGAGACCCAGTACTTC
NA TRBJ1-2 TRBV13 NA CASSPIGGGGYGYTF TGTGCCAGCAGCCCTATCGGTGGGGGGGGCTATGGCTACACCTTC
NA TRBJ2-1 TRBV5-1 NA CASSYRDPGGEQFF TGCGCCAGCAGCTACCGGGACCCAGGAGGGGAGCAGTTCTTC
NA TRBJ1-3 TRBV19 NA CASSNMPQGNTIYF TGTGCCAGTAGTAACATGCCCCAGGGAAACACCATATATTTT
TRBD2 TRBJ2-5 TRBV7-9 few CASSLGLAGGETQYF TGTGCCAGCAGCTTGGGGCTAGCGGGGGGAGAGACCCAGTACTTC
NA TRBJ2-5 TRBV6-5 few CASSYHPSPETQYF TGTGCCAGCAGTTACCATCCTAGTCCGGAGACCCAGTACTTC
TRBD2 TRBJ2-5 TRBV19 few CASGGQTGGEQYF TGTGCCAGCGGGGGCCAAACCGGGGGGGAGCAGTACTTC
NA TRBJ1-1 TRBV29-1 few CSVKGRHQNTEAFF TGCAGCGTTAAGGGGCGTCACCAGAACACTGAAGCTTTCTTT
TRBD1 TRBJ2-7 TRBV7-2 NA CASSPGTGAGDEQYF TGTGCCAGCAGCCCGGGGACAGGGGCGGGAGACGAGCAGTACTTC
NA TRBJ1-3 TRBV5-1 NA CASSLAGAVSGNTIYF TGCGCCAGCAGCTTGGCTGGGGCTGTGTCTGGAAACACCATATATTTT
NA TRBJ2-2 TRBV10-1 NA CASSESIGLTGELFF TGCGCCAGCAGTGAGTCGATCGGTCTCACCGGGGAGCTGTTTTTT
NA TRBJ2-7 TRBV11-2 NA CASSFSRYEQYF TGTGCCAGCAGCTTCTCCCGGTACGAGCAGTACTTC
TRBD2 TRBJ2-4 TRBV28 NA CASSPRGGRNIQYF TGTGCCAGCAGTCCCCGGGGGGGCAGAAACATTCAGTACTTC
TRBD1 TRBJ2-5 TRBV6-5 NA CASSRPGTGTETQYF TGTGCCAGCAGCCGTCCCGGGACAGGTACAGAGACCCAGTACTTC
TRBD2 TRBJ2-5 TRBV11-2 NA CASTKVAGESIETQYF TGTGCCAGCACCAAGGTAGCGGGAGAGTCGATCGAGACCCAGTACTTC
NA TRBJ2-2 TRBV6-1 NA CASRIQGVLSGELFF TGTGCCAGCAGAATACAGGGTGTATTGAGCGGGGAGCTGTTTTTT
TRBD2 TRBJ2-7 TRBV11-3 NA CASSPTRLAGAEQYF TGTGCCAGCAGCCCGACCCGACTAGCGGGGGCCGAGCAGTACTTC
TRBD2 TRBJ2-1 TRBV6-5 NA CASSPGTSGANEQFF TGTGCCAGCAGTCCCGGGACTAGCGGTGCCAATGAGCAGTTCTTC
NA TRBJ2-3 TRBV19 NA CASSIGGQNTDTQYF TGTGCCAGTAGTATAGGTGGACAAAACACAGATACGCAGTATTTT